There are many counts of the clone carrying this T cell receptor (beta chain). Its cognate antigen is unknown. Unique molecular identifiers were used to barcode this TCRbeta library. TCRdb re-derived calls from the PCR reads in MiXCR, one entry per CDR3 protein. The table includes about 32,000 distinct CDR3 sequences, about 7% detected once. This sample is drawn from a study of T-cell reconstitution after alpha-beta-depleted transplantation in children. General study findings and limits: By about two months after transplant, alpha-beta T cells reportedly arose from several hundred graft clones that had expanded.

V was cut by 7 bases and J by 3 bases, with 9 bases left in between. The CDR3 is 11 residues long. The V gene's germline CDR1 is DFQATT and CDR2 SNEGSKA (reference sequence). Sequencing was performed on peripheral blood, taken 60 days after TCRalphabeta/CD19-depleted stem cell transplant. The genes are TRBV20-1 and TRBJ2-5, with D uncertain. The receptor's source is a child younger than two who had a stem cell transplant for acute myeloid leukemia, so the T cells may come from the graft donor. CDR3 nucleotide sequence: TGCAGTGGAAAGGCCAAAGAGACCCAGTACTTC. It encodes CSGKAKETQYF.